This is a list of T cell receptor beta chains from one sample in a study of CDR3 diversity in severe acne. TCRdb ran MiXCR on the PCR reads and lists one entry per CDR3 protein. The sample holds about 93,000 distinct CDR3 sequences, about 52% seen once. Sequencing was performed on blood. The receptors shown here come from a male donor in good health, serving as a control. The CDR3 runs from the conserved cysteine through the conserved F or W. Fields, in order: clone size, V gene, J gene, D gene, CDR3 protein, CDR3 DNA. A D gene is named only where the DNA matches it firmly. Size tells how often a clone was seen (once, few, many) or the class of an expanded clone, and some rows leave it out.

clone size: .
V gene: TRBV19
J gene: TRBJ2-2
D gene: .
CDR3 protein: CASNSAPGGDEQFFGELFF
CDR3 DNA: .

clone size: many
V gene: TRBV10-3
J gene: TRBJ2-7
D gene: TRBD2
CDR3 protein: CAISSGTSMYEQYF
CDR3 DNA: TGTGCCATCAGCTCCGGGACTAGCATGTACGAGCAGTACTTC

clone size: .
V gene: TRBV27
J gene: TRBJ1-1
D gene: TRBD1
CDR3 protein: CASSLLRQGDTEAFF
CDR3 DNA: TGTGCCAGCAGCTTATTGAGGCAGGGGGACACTGAAGCTTTCTTT

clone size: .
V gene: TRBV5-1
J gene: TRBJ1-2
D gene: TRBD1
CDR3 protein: CASSRTTGALDGYTF
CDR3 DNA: TGCGCCAGCAGCAGAACGACAGGGGCCTTAGATGGCTACACCTTC

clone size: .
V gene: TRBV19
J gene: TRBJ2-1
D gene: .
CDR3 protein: CASSIEGSLTDTQFF
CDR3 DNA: TGTGCCAGTAGTATAGAAGGGTCCCTCACAGATACGCAGTTCTTC

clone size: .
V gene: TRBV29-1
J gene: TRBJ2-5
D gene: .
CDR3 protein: CSVGATGTQETQYF
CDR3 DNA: TGCAGCGTTGGGGCAACGGGAACTCAAGAGACCCAGTACTTC

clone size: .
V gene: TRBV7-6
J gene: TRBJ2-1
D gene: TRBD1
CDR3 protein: CASSLGTGENEQFF
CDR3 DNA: TGTGCCAGCAGCTTAGGGACAGGGGAGAATGAGCAGTTCTTC

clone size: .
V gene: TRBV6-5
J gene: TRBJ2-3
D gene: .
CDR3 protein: CASSDTGGTDTQYF
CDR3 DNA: TGTGCCAGCAGTGACACGGGGGGCACAGATACGCAGTATTTT

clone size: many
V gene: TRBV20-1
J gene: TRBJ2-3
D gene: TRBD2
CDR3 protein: CSARDGRGSPTDTQYF
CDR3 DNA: TGCAGTGCTAGAGATGGGCGGGGGTCCCCCACAGATACGCAGTATTTT

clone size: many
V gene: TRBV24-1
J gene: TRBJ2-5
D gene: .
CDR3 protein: CATHAGVGETQYF
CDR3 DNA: TGTGCCACCCATGCCGGGGTAGGAGAGACCCAGTACTTC

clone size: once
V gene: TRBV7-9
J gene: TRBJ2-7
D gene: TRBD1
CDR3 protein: CASSARDSALPYEQYF
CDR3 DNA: TGTGCCAGCAGCGCCCGGGACAGCGCCCTTCCCTACGAGCAGTACTTC

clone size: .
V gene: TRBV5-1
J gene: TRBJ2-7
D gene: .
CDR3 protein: CASSEESLYSYEQYF
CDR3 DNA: TGCGCCAGCAGCGAAGAGAGCCTGTACTCCTACGAGCAGTACTTC

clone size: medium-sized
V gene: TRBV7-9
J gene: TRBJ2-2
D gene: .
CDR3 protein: CASSSPSNTGELFF
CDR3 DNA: TGTGCCAGCAGCTCCCCTTCCAACACCGGGGAGCTGTTTTTT

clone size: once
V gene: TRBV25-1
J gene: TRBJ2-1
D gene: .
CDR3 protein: CASSESSWGTVYNEQFF
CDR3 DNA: TGTGCCAGCAGTGAAAGTAGTTGGGGCACCGTTTACAATGAGCAGTTCTTC

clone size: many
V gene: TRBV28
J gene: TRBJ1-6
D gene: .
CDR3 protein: CASRTEDSPLHF
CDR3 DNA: TGTGCCAGCAGGACAGAGGATTCACCCCTCCACTTT

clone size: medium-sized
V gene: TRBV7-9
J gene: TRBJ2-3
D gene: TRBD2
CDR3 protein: CASSYYSGGNTDTQYF
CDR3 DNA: TGTGCCAGCAGCTACTACAGCGGGGGGAACACAGATACGCAGTATTTT

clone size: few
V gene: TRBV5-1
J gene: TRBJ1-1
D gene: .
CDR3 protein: CASSLPDKTAEAFF
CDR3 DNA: TGCGCCAGCAGCTTACCTGACAAAACGGCTGAAGCTTTCTTT

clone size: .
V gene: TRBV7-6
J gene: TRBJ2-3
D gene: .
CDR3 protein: CASSLAGFGTDTQYF
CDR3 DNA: TGTGCCAGCAGCTTAGCGGGGTTTGGCACAGATACGCAGTATTTT

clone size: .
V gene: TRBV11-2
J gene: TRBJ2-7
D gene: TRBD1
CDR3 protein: CASSQQGIDEQYF
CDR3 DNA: TGTGCCAGCAGTCAACAGGGGATCGACGAGCAGTACTTC

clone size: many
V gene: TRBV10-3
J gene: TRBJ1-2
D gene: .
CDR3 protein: CAISESQGILDGYTF
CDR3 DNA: TGTGCCATCAGTGAGTCACAGGGAATCCTCGATGGCTACACCTTC

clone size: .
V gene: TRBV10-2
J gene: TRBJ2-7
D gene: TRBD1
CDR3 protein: CASISFRGRYEQYF
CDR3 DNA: TGTGCCAGCATCTCCTTCAGGGGGCGGTACGAGCAGTACTTC

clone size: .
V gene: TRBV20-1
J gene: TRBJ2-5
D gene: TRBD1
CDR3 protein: CSAEGGQATETQYF
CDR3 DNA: TGCAGTGCTGAGGGGGGACAGGCCACAGAGACCCAGTACTTC

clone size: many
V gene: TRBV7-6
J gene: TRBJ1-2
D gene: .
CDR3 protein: CASSPLGEGGYGYTF
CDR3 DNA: TGTGCCAGCAGCCCGTTGGGGGAGGGAGGGTATGGCTACACCTTC

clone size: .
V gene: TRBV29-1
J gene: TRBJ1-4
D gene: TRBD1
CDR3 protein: CAFAEGAEKLFF
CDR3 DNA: TGCGCCTTCGCGGAGGGGGCTGAAAAACTGTTTTTT

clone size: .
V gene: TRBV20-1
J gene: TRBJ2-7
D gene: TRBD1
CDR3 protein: CSAQAQGAISEQYF
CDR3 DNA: TGCAGTGCTCAGGCACAGGGGGCTATTAGCGAGCAGTACTTC

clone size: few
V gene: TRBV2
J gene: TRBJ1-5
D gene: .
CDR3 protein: CASSSGGTTHQPQHF
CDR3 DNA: TGTGCCAGCAGTTCGGGGGGTACGACCCATCAGCCCCAGCATTTT